One sample yielded the 18 T cell receptor beta chains listed below, sequenced in a study of T-cell reconstitution after alpha-beta-depleted transplantation in children. TCRbeta library construction was performed incorporating unique molecular identifiers. MiXCR, applied by TCRdb to the PCR reads, yields one record per CDR3 protein. In the table there are fewer than 550,000 distinct CDR3 sequences, around 10% of which are singletons. Sequencing was performed on PBMCs, mostly from graft donor cells, taken 180 days after TCRalphabeta/CD19-depleted stem cell transplant. The receptors were sampled from a female patient between 2 and 15 years old who had a stem cell transplant for aplastic anemia, so the T cells may come from the graft donor.

The chain uses TRBV6-1 and TRBJ1-5; D is unresolved. V was shortened by 6 bases and J by 0 bases, with 9 bases between the two germline ends. Germline-derived CDR1 and CDR2 are MNHNS and SASEGT. The CDR3 runs to 14 residues. CDR3 coding DNA: TGTGCCAGCAGCCCCGACGATAGCAATCAGCCCCAGCATTTT. Translated, it gives CASSPDDSNQPQHF.

This clonotype was detected only a few times. The chain carries TRBV20-1 and TRBJ2-2; D possibly matches TRBD1 or TRBD2 (6 bases each). Germline lookup yields CDR1 DFQATT and CDR2 SNEGSKA (reference sequence). The CDR3 is 17 amino acids. Trimming left V 0 bases short and J 6 bases short, with 20 bases between. The CDR3 protein is CSARDPDGIGGPGELFF. DNA of the CDR3: TGCAGTGCTAGAGACCCGGACGGGATAGGGGGGCCCGGGGAGCTGTTTTTT.

This clonotype has only a few counts. CDR3 coding DNA: TGTGCCAGCACCCCCCGGGACATAGCTAGGGCCAGATCGGAGACCCAGTACTTC. Translated, it gives CASTPRDIARARSETQYF. The V call is TRBV6-1, the J call TRBJ2-5, with D tentatively TRBD1 (6 bases). Trimming stripped 7 bases from V and 5 bases from J, with 29 bases between. There are 18 residues in the CDR3. From germline, CDR1 is MNHNS and CDR2 SASEGT.

For the CDR3, the DNA is TGTGCCAGCAGTTTTACCCCGGGGGTACGGGAGAGCCAAGAGACCCAGTACTTC. It is translated as CASSFTPGVRESQETQYF. The chain combines TRBV28 with TRBJ2-5; D might be TRBD2 (6 bases). Germline CDR1 MDHEN, CDR2 SYDVKM. This CDR3 comprises 18 residues. The germline V and J ends were trimmed by 3 bases and 1 base, with 21 bases remaining between them.

This clonotype was recorded many times. The chain links TRBV28 to TRBJ2-5; 8 nucleotides agree with TRBD1. Germline trimming cut 5 bases from V and 4 bases from J; bases unmatched to any gene: 12. The CDR3 spans 16 residues. The V gene's germline CDR1 is MDHEN and CDR2 SYDVKM. CDR3 in DNA: TGTGCCAGCAGTCCCTCACAGGGGGTCGTGGGAGAGACCCAGTACTTC. It specifies CASSPSQGVVGETQYF.

In this sample, this clonotype turned up a few times. The J gene is TRBJ2-4, the V gene TRBV20-1; D unresolved. Trimming removed 0 bases from V and 0 bases from J, with 9 bases in between. This CDR3 region has 15 residues. The germline CDR1 and CDR2 sequences are DFQATT and SNEGSKA (reference sequence). In DNA form, the CDR3 reads TGCAGTGCTAGAGACCCCAAGGGAGCCAAAAACATTCAGTACTTC. It encodes CSARDPKGAKNIQYF.

The CDR3 region is CAISEENRGPNTEAFF. CDR3 bases: TGTGCCATCAGTGAGGAGAACAGGGGACCGAACACTGAAGCTTTCTTT. The rearrangement joins TRBV10-3 to TRBJ1-1, with TRBD1 matching 7 bases. This CDR3 is built from 16 residues. Per the germline V gene, CDR1 is ENHRY and CDR2 is SYGVKD. With 2 bases clipped from V and 1 base from J, the junction kept 7 bases outside the gene matches.

CDR3 amino acids: CASSPEPGSLYGYTF. CDR3 DNA: TGCGCCAGCAGCCCTGAACCAGGGTCTCTCTATGGCTACACCTTC. The rearrangement uses TRBV4-3 and TRBJ1-2, with D maybe TRBD1 (5 bases). Germline V gives CDR1 LGHNA, CDR2 YSLEER. The V end lost 4 bases, the J end lost 4 bases, and 16 bases lay between the germline ends. This CDR3 contains 15 residues.

This clonotype appeared many times. The chain joins TRBV28 to TRBJ2-7; D gene unclear. CDR1 MDHEN and CDR2 SYDVKM come from the germline V gene. V gave up 1 base and J gave up 4 bases, with 5 bases separating them. This CDR3 has 12 amino acids. The CDR3 region is CASSLSQYEQYF. CDR3 DNA: TGTGCCAGCAGTTTATCTCAATACGAGCAGTACTTC. Full variable domain (rest looked up from reference TRBV28 and TRBJ2-7): DVKVTQSSRYLVKRTGEKVFLECVQDMDHENMFWYRQDPGLGLRLIYFSYDVKMKEKGDIPEGYSVSREKKERFSLILESASTNQTSMYLCASSLSQYEQYFGPGTRLTVT.

This clonotype was seen only a few times. The chain is built from TRBV30 and TRBJ2-1, with 13 bases identical to TRBD2. The CDR3 loop spans 13 amino acids. CDR1 is GTSNPN and CDR2 is SVGIG in the germline V gene (reference sequence). CDR3 residues: CAERLAGGNEQFF. CDR3 nucleotides: TGTGCTGAACGACTAGCGGGAGGAAATGAGCAGTTCTTC.

This chain links TRBV12-3 or TRBV12-4 with TRBJ2-1; 8 bases map to TRBD2. V was clipped by 5 bases and J by 3 bases; unmatched bases: 3. The CDR3 has 14 amino acids. This CDR3 reads CASSPLAGYNEQFF. The CDR3 DNA reads as TGTGCCAGCAGTCCTCTAGCGGGCTACAATGAGCAGTTCTTC.

In its sample, this clonotype was seen a few times. The rearrangement links TRBV9 to TRBJ2-5; tentatively, D is TRBD1 or TRBD2 (6 bases each). Germline V gene data show CDR1 as SGDLS and CDR2 as YYNGEE. V was clipped by 4 bases and J by 4 bases, with 20 bases between them. CDR3 length: 16 amino acids. CDR3 amino acids: CASSYLTSGGGETQYF. The CDR3 DNA sequence: TGTGCCAGCAGCTACTTGACAAGCGGAGGGGGAGAGACCCAGTACTTC.

The chain recombines TRBV28 with TRBJ2-1, with D unresolved. This CDR3 comprises 11 residues. Germline V CDR1 and CDR2: MDHEN, SYDVKM. V lost 8 bases and J lost 7, with 9 bases in between. DNA for the CDR3: TGTGCCAGCCGTTCAGGTAATGAGCAGTTCTTC. This translates into CASRSGNEQFF.

This clonotype came up a few times. This chain joins TRBV27 and TRBJ1-5; a weak D match, TRBD1 (5 bases). Gene TRBJ2-3 matches the end of the DNA better, so the J call may be wrong. Germline CDR1 reads MNHEY; CDR2 reads SMNVEV (reference sequence). CDR3 length: 14 residues. The CDR3 is CASSLSWGNQPQYF. DNA for the CDR3: TGTGCCAGCAGTTTAAGCTGGGGCAATCAGCCCCAGTATTTT.

The rearrangement uses TRBV10-3 and TRBJ2-7, with TRBD1 matching over 7 bases. The CDR3 is 14 amino acids. V trimming: 6 bases; J trimming: 1 base; junction bases outside the gene matches: 6. Per germline, CDR1 ENHRY and CDR2 SYGVKD. The CDR3 sequence is CAIRTDRFSYEQYF. In nucleotides, the CDR3 is TGTGCCATCAGGACGGACAGGTTTTCCTACGAGCAGTACTTC.

This clonotype has more than one count but fewer than ten. The chain employs TRBV7-9 and TRBJ2-1; 9 positions match TRBD2. The germline V gene encodes CDR1 SEHNR and CDR2 FQNEAQ (reference sequence). Losses at the gene ends were 3 bases for V and 5 bases for J; bases not matched to a gene: 5. The CDR3 has 15 amino acids. The CDR3: CASSLRTSENNEQFF. The CDR3 nucleotides are TGTGCCAGCAGCTTGAGGACTAGCGAGAACAATGAGCAGTTCTTC.

V gene TRBV18 combines with J gene TRBJ2-7, with a weak D call TRBD2 (8 bases). The CDR3 contains 17 residues. V lost 2 bases and J lost 11, with 28 bases in between. Germline CDR1 is KGHSH and CDR2 is LQKENI. CDR3 sequence (DNA): TGTGCCAGCTCACCAGAGCCCCTCCCCCCCAGGGGGACTAGGGAGTACTTC. Its translation: CASSPEPLPPRGTREYF.

The chain links TRBV12-3 or TRBV12-4 to TRBJ2-2, with 11 bases that match TRBD2. CDR3 size: 16 residues. V shed 6 bases, J shed 2 bases, and the junction held 5 bases outside the gene matches. This CDR3 reads CASRFRLAGNTGELFF. CDR3 in DNA: TGTGCCAGCAGGTTCCGACTAGCGGGAAACACCGGGGAGCTGTTTTTT.